The 15 T cell receptor beta chains in this list originate from one sample, sequenced in a study of shared clonotypes between healthy human individuals. The assay was immunoSEQ multiplex PCR, and TCRdb's table has in-frame clones only and misses some. The repertoire holds about 2,100,000 clones, with about 93% as singletons. CD8 cells classed as naive were CD45RO-negative and positively selected for CCR7, excluding terminally differentiated effector memory CD45RA+ cells. Sequencing input: naive CD8+ T cells from PBMCs. These receptors were obtained from a man between 18 and 29 years old in good health. Some clones in this sample may be carry-over from other donors' samples.

The V gene is TRBV5-1, the J gene TRBJ2-5; 7 bases agree with TRBD1. J lost 7 bases, V lost 4 bases, and 13 bases had no gene match. The CDR3 runs 15 residues. Germline-derived CDR1 and CDR2 are SGHRS and YFSETQ. Here the CDR3 DNA reads TGCGCCAGCAGCGCAGGACAGGACCTAAGAGTGACCCAGTACTTC. It codes for CASSAGQDLRVTQYF.

This sequence joins TRBV6-1 and TRBJ2-7, with D uncertain. V was clipped by 6 bases and J by 3 bases, with 9 bases between them. Germline V lookup: CDR1 MNHNS, CDR2 SASEGT. CDR3 length: 12 residues. CDR3 DNA sequence: TGTGCCAGCAGCGAGCCAGTCTACGAGCAGTACTTC. Translating gives CASSEPVYEQYF.

This chain uses TRBV7-7 with TRBJ2-1; 7 nucleotides line up with TRBD1. Germline lookup yields CDR1 SSHAT and CDR2 FNYEAQ (reference sequence). V shed 5 bases, J shed 8 bases, and the junction held 9 bases outside the gene matches. The CDR3 totals 14 residues. The CDR3 DNA follows: TGTGCCAGCAGCCGGATGACAGGGATACATGAGCAGTTCTTC. Translation gives CASSRMTGIHEQFF.

The J gene is TRBJ2-2, the V gene TRBV6-5; D may match TRBD1 or TRBD2 (5 bases each). CDR1 MNHEY and CDR2 SVGAGI come from the germline V gene. The CDR3 loop spans 12 amino acids. The ends were cut back, 8 bases at V and 8 bases at J, with 12 bases in the middle. The CDR3 loop reads CASRGRSGELFF. The CDR3 DNA sequence: TGTGCCAGCCGGGGCCGTTCAGGGGAGCTGTTTTTT.

J is TRBJ1-2 and V is TRBV9; perhaps TRBD1 as D (5 bases). The V gene's germline CDR1 is SGDLS and CDR2 YYNGEE. This CDR3 is 16 amino acids long. V was shortened by 0 bases and J by 0 bases, with 12 bases between the two germline ends. CDR3 sequence (DNA): TGTGCCAGCAGCGTAGGGAGGGGAGCCCCTAACTATGGCTACACCTTC. Encoded protein: CASSVGRGAPNYGYTF.

This chain connects TRBV1 to TRBJ1-4. TRBV1 constitutes a pseudogene. The CDR3 contains 15 residues. DNA for the CDR3: TGCACCAGCAGCCAAGCCCCGCCCCGGCTGGTAAAACTGTTTTTT. This codes for CTSSQAPPRLVKLFF.

This clone came up a few times. The gene calls are TRBV7-9 and TRBJ1-4, with D maybe TRBD1 (5 bases). Germline V CDR1 and CDR2: SEHNR, FQNEAQ (reference sequence). V was clipped by 6 bases and J by 4 bases, with 9 bases between them. This CDR3 spans 13 amino acids. Written as DNA, the CDR3 is TGTGCCAGCAGAACGACAGTTAATGAAAAACTGTTTTTT. Amino acid sequence: CASRTTVNEKLFF.

The J gene is TRBJ1-1, the V gene TRBV5-8, with TRBD1 matching over 9 bases. CDR1 SGHTS and CDR2 YDEGEE come from the germline V gene. The CDR3 has 15 residues. Trimming took 0 bases from V and 10 from J; bases not matched to a gene: 10. DNA of the CDR3: TGTGCCAGCAGCTTGGAACCAAACCTGGACAGGGGAGCTTTCTTT. This encodes CASSLEPNLDRGAFF.

This chain joins TRBV9 and TRBJ2-6, with D possibly being TRBD1 (5 bases). In germline, CDR1 is SGDLS, CDR2 YYNGEE. The CDR3 is made up of 18 amino acids. Between the trimmed V and J ends, which lost 0 bases and 1 base, there was a span of 14 bases. DNA for the CDR3: TGTGCCAGCAGCGTAGCCAAGGGGTCAGTTTCTGGGGCCAACGTCCTGACTTTC. Protein sequence: CASSVAKGSVSGANVLTF.

The genes are TRBV14 and TRBJ2-2, with TRBD2 matching over 7 bases. The CDR3 totals 17 residues. From germline, CDR1 is SGHDN and CDR2 FVKESK. Germline trimming cut 1 base from V and 0 bases from J; bases unmatched to any gene: 5. The CDR3 loop reads CASSQGLAATNTGELFF. The DNA for the CDR3 is TGTGCCAGCAGCCAAGGGCTAGCGGCTACGAACACCGGGGAGCTGTTTTTT.

The chain joins TRBV12-5 to TRBJ1-2; D is undetermined. The germline V gene encodes CDR1 LGHNT and CDR2 FRNRAP. This CDR3 contains 15 residues. The germline V and J ends were trimmed by 6 bases and 5 bases, with 19 bases remaining between them. This chain's CDR3 is CASGPPDGQLYGYTF. CDR3 in DNA: TGTGCTAGTGGCCCTCCCGACGGGCAGTTATATGGCTACACCTTC.

This clone was detected once. The J gene is TRBJ2-2, the V gene TRBV6-5; 11 positions match TRBD1. V was clipped by 10 bases and J by 14 bases; unmatched bases: 15. Germline loops: CDR1 MNHEY, CDR2 SVGAGI. The CDR3 is made up of 14 amino acids. The CDR3 DNA reads TGTGCCACCTCCTTAAGGACAGGGGGCCCGTTTCTGTTTTTT. As protein: CATSLRTGGPFLFF.

V gene TRBV25-1 combines with J gene TRBJ2-7; TRBD2 matches 10 bases. Germline V gene sequence: CDR1 MGHDK, CDR2 SYGVNS. V was clipped by 5 bases and J by 3 bases; unmatched bases: 10. CDR3 length: 16 residues. CDR3 loop: CASSPTRKREGYEQYF. The CDR3 DNA follows: TGTGCCAGCAGTCCTACAAGGAAGCGGGAGGGCTACGAGCAGTACTTC.

The V and J genes are TRBV27 and TRBJ1-5, with 9 bases aligning to TRBD1. Unmatched junction bases numbered 6, after V lost 5 bases and J lost 4 bases. This CDR3 has 15 amino acids. Germline CDR1 MNHEY, CDR2 SMNVEV (reference sequence). The CDR3 region is CASSPRDRDNQPQHF. The CDR3 DNA follows: TGTGCCAGCAGTCCCCGGGACAGGGATAATCAGCCCCAGCATTTT.

The gene calls are TRBV2 and TRBJ2-3; TRBD1 agrees at 7 bases. After removal of 3 bases from V and 4 bases from J, the junction contained 10 bases not matched to a gene. This CDR3 contains 16 residues. Germline V gene lookup returns CDR1 SNHLY and CDR2 FYNNEI. The CDR3 DNA reads TGTGCCAGCAGTGAGGGAACAGGGGCCCCCGCAGATACGCAGTATTTT. Amino acid sequence: CASSEGTGAPADTQYF.